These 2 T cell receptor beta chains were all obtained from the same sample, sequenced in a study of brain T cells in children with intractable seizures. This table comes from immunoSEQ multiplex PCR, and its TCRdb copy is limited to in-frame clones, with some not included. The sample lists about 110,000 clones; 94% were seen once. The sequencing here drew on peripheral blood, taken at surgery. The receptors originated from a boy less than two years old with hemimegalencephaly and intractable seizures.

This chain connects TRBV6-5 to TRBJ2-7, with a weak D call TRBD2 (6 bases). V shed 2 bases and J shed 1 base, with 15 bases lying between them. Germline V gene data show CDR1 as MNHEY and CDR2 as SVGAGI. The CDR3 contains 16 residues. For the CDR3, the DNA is TGTGCCAGCAGTTACGTTTTCCTTGGGGGGTCCTACGAGCAGTACTTC. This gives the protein CASSYVFLGGSYEQYF.

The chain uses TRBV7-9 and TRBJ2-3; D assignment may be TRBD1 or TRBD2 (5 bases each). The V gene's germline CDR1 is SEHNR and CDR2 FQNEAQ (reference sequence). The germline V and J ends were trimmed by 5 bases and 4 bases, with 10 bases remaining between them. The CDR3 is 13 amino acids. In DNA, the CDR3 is TGTGCCAGCAGCCGTTTGGGGGCAGATACGCAGTATTTT. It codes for CASSRLGADTQYF.